This entry features one TCR beta chain sequence. Its antigen remains unidentified. The input lacks base qualities; no much larger clone sits a single base away. These data belong to a study of blood T cell repertoires in COVID-19 (dated by TCRdb to 2018 to 2021). In the study overall: Samples from collaborators originated in the United States, Italy and Spain and spanned both the acute and convalescent phases of COVID-19. The material from the prospective study consisted of cDNA or gDNA derived from T cells, B-cell-depleted T cells, or PBMCs. Subjects who had been exposed to COVID-19, were actively infected with it, or had recovered from it provided the deeply sampled blood TCRbeta repertoires that made up the dataset. The repertoires were released in a freely available public database meant as a resource for research on the immune response to SARS-CoV-2. The samples were drawn from the first 160 participants of the ongoing ImmuneRACE study and from 950 to 1,500 subjects provided by 6 global collaborators. Nearly every sample came with metadata listing a de-identified subject ID, COVID-19 status, age in years and sex. Where HLA class I and class II types were available, the types were taken from metadata supplied by the sample provider, not from assay-based typing. General findings and caveats noted by the study authors: The quantity of clinical and demographic metadata differed by source and by participant and was supplied without curation.

The germline V gene specifies MDHEN as CDR1 and SYDVKM as CDR2. V has 4 bases trimmed and J has 0 bases trimmed; junction bases matching no gene number 5. The CDR3 starts with the cysteine, ends with the phenylalanine, and has 17 residues. The entry retains the CDR3 DNA only, 51 bases that are in frame from base 1. TCRbeta CDR3 regions were amplified from genomic DNA using the immunoSEQ Assay, a bias-controlled multiplex PCR. Turning to the authors' computational methods: Nucleated cell counts per sample were estimated from amplification of reference gene primers within the assay. Sequence reads were collapsed and filtered to measure the absolute abundance of every unique TCRbeta CDR3 rearrangement. For each sample, productive Simpson clonality was calculated as the square root of Simpson's diversity index across productive rearrangements. TCRdb stores this immuneACCESS table with in-frame sequences only. Part of the clones is absent; in the studies checked, under half of the shortfall reflects unresolved V genes, and no reason is known for the rest. Clonal size and the V and J genes are those of that table, whereas D and trimming came from the DNA. This sample holds under 300,000 clones; around four fifths were observed only once. Of the sample, 6% to 7% is held by the ten largest clones.

Each collaborating institution followed its own protocols to collect whole blood in K2EDTA tubes. Collaborator samples were shipped for TCRbeta analysis as frozen whole blood, isolated PBMCs, or DNA extracted from either sample type. The V gene is TRBV28 and the J gene is TRBJ2-1; 11 of the junction bases match TRBD2. The TCR sequence derives from a woman aged 55-75 years with active or convalescent COVID-19. The sample was peripheral blood. CDR3 region: CASSSISGGDSYNEQFF. The DNA sequence reads TGTGCCAGCAGTTCCATTAGCGGGGGGGACTCCTACAATGAGCAGTTCTTC.